These T cell receptor beta chains were read from a single sample in a study of T cell repertoires in cytomegalovirus infection. TCRdb re-called the reads with MiXCR, one entry per CDR3 protein. The data show roughly 180,000 distinct CDR3 sequences, roughly 28% seen once. The sample was PBMCs. The source is a human donor in good health (CMV status not recorded). Some clones in this sample may be carry-over from other donors' samples. Both conserved end residues are part of each CDR3. D genes are given only for firm matches.

d_call v_call cdr3_aa
. TRBV7-2 CASSLGGFDGYTF
TRBD1 TRBV12-3/TRBV12-4 CASSLEQGFYGYTF
. TRBV6-2/TRBV6-3 CASLKGGVNTEAFF
TRBD1 TRBV2 CASSAEGADGYTF
. TRBV7-2 CASSPDRNPSYEQYF
. TRBV29-1 CSAEGRFEQFF
. TRBV6-1 CASSEEGGSGANVLTF
TRBD1 TRBV7-2 CASSSRQGGTEAFF
TRBD2 TRBV12-3/TRBV12-4 CASSHWTSGGGETQYF
. TRBV28 CASTLGISRFWDYGYTF